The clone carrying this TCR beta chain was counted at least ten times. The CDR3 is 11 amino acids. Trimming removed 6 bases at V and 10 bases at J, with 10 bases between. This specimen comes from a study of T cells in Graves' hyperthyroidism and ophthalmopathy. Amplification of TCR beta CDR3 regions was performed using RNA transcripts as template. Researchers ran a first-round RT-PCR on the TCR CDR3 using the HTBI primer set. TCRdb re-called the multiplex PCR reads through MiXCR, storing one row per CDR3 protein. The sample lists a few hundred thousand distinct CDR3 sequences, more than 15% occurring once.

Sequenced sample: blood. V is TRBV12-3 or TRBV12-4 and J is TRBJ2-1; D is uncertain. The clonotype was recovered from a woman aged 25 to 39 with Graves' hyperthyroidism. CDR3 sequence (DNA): TGTGCCAGCAGCCCTGTGGGGGAGCAGTTCTTC. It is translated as CASSPVGEQFF.